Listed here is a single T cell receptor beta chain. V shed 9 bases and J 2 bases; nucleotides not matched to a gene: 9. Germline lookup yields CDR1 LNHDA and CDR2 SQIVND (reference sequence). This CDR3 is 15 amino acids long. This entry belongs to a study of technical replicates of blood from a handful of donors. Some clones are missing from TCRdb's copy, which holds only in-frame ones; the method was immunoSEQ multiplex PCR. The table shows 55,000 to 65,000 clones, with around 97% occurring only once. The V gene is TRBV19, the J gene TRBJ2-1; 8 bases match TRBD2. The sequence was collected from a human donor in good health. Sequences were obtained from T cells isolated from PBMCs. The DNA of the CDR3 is TGTGCCAGCACCCTGACTAGCGAGACCTACAATGAGCAGTTCTTC. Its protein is CASTLTSETYNEQFF.